The entry that follows covers one T cell receptor beta chain sequence. Its antigen is not known. Second-dose timings of about 4 or about 12 weeks were pooled. Germline V gene sequence: CDR1 SEHNR, CDR2 FQNEAQ (reference sequence). Trimming stripped 8 bases from V and 2 bases from J, with 13 bases between. The CDR3 loop spans 13 amino acids. These data come from a study of T cell responses to AZD1222 COVID-19 vaccine. Study conclusions and caveats: Vaccination with two AZD1222 doses was followed by a rise in Spike-specific TCR breadth and depth. The study identified only 6 or 7 AZD1222 recipients as seropositive at baseline. No day 14 peak samples; only post-peak repertoires were characterized.

The assay was immunoSEQ multiplex PCR, and TCRdb's table has in-frame clones only and misses some. The sample has approximately 150,000 clones, about 86% seen once. Sequencing used peripheral blood, obtained 28 days after the second AZD1222 dose. This rearrangement joins TRBV7-9 to TRBJ2-7, with D perhaps matching TRBD2 (6 bases). The sequence was collected from an adult who received the AZD1222 COVID-19 vaccine. The CDR3 sequence is CASDRDSAYEQYF. The CDR3 bases are TGTGCCAGCGACCGGGACTCCGCCTACGAGCAGTACTTC. The full variable domain, its missing parts supplied by reference TRBV7-9 and TRBJ2-7, is DTGVSQNPRHKITKRGQNVTFRCDPISEHNRLYWYRQTLGQGPEFLTYFQNEAQLEKSRLLSDRFSAERPKGSFSTLEIQRTEQGDSAMYLCASDRDSAYEQYFGPGTRLTVT.